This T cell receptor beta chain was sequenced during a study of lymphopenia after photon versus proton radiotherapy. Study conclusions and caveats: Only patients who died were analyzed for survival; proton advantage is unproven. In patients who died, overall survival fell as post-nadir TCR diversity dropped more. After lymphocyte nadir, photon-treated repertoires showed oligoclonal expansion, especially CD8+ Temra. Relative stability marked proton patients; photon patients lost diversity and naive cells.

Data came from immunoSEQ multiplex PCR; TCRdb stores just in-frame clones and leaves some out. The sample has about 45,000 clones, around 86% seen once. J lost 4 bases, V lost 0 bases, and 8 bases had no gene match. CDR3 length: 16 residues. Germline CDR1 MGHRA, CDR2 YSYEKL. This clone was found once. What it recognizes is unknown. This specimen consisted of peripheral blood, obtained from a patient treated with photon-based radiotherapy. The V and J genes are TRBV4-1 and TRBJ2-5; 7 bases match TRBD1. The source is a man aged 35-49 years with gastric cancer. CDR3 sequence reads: CASSQDRQGVRETQYF. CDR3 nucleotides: TGCGCCAGCAGCCAAGATAGGCAGGGGGTCCGAGAGACCCAGTACTTC.